Listed here are 5 T cell receptor beta chains from one sample, sequenced in a study of cytomegalovirus exposure and HLA in healthy donors. The PCR was carried out with 60 Vbeta primers and 13 Jbeta primers. Some clones are missing from TCRdb's copy, which holds only in-frame ones; the method was immunoSEQ multiplex PCR. This repertoire shows about 150,000 clones, roughly 80% found once; its top ten account for under 4%. Material: PBMCs. The receptors were gathered from a human donor in good health.

This sequence joins TRBV7-8 and TRBJ1-5; D is perhaps TRBD1 (5 bases). This CDR3 contains 17 residues. Looked up from germline, CDR1 is SGHVS and CDR2 is FQNEAQ. Trimming left V 1 base short and J 1 base short, with 14 bases between. The CDR3: CASSLGAGQGSNQPQHF. The DNA for the CDR3 is TGTGCCAGCAGCTTAGGTGCAGGTCAGGGCAGCAATCAGCCCCAGCATTTT.

V usage is TRBV5-6 and J usage is TRBJ2-7; no firm D call. In germline, CDR1 is SGHDT, CDR2 YYEEEE. This CDR3 is built from 13 residues. Trimming stripped 2 bases from V and 0 bases from J, with 6 bases between. The CDR3 loop is CASSFPVSYEQYF. The CDR3 nucleotides read TGTGCCAGCAGCTTTCCTGTCTCCTACGAGCAGTACTTC.

This chain joins TRBV7-2 and TRBJ2-1, with 8 positions matching TRBD1. With V trimmed by 5 bases and J by 15 bases, 9 bases remained unmatched. CDR1 SGHTA and CDR2 FQGNSA come from the germline V gene. The CDR3 runs to 12 residues. The CDR3 is CASSPRQGSGFF. CDR3 sequence (DNA): TGTGCCAGCAGCCCAAGACAGGGGTCTGGGTTCTTC. The full variable domain, in which reference TRBV7-2 and TRBJ2-1 provide the parts outside the CDR3, is GAGVSQSPSNKVTEKGKDVELRCDPISGHTALYWYRQSLGQGLEFLIYFQGNSAPDKSGLPSDRFSAERTGGSVSTLTIQRTQQEDSAVYLCASSPRQGSGFFGPGTRLTVL.

This rearrangement joins TRBV2 to TRBJ2-3, with a weak D call TRBD2 (5 bases). Germline V gives CDR1 SNHLY, CDR2 FYNNEI. The CDR3 is made up of 17 amino acids. V lost 6 bases, J lost 4 bases, and 23 bases lay in between. The CDR3 nucleotides read TGTGCCAGCAGGCGTGACGGGGTCGGGATAGTCGCAGATACGCAGTATTTT. Translating it yields CASRRDGVGIVADTQYF. The whole variable domain, filled in from reference TRBV2 and TRBJ2-3, reads EPEVTQTPSHQVTQMGQEVILRCVPISNHLYFYWYRQILGQKVEFLVSFYNNEISEKSEIFDDQFSVERPDGSNFTLKIRSTKLEDSAMYFCASRRDGVGIVADTQYFGPGTRLTVL.

This rearrangement joins TRBV19 to TRBJ1-4, with TRBD1 matching 7 bases. Unmatched junction bases numbered 7, after V lost 4 bases and J lost 5 bases. The CDR3 extends over 15 amino acids. Germline V gives CDR1 LNHDA, CDR2 SQIVND (reference sequence). In DNA form, the CDR3 reads TGTGCCAGTAGTAGTTTGGGGACAGAGAATGAAAAACTGTTTTTT. Its translation is CASSSLGTENEKLFF.